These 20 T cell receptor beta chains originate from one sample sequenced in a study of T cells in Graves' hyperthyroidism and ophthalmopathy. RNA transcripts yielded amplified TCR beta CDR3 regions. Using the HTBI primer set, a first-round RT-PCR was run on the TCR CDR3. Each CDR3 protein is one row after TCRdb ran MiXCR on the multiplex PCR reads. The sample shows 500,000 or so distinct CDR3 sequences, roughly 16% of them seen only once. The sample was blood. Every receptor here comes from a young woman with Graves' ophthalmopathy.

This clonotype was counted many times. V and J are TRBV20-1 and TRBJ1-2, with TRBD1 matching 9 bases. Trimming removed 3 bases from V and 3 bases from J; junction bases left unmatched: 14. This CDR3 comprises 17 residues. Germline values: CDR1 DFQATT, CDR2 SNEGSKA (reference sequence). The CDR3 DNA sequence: TGCAGTGCTAGGCCCTTTCTTCGGGACAGGGCAGACTATGGCTACACCTTC. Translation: CSARPFLRDRADYGYTF.

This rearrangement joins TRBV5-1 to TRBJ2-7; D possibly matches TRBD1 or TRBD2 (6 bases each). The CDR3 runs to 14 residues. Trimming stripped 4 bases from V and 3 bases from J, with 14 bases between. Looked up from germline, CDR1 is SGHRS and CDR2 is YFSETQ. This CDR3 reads CASSQGGKGYEQYF. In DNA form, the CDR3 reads TGCGCCAGCAGCCAAGGGGGGAAGGGCTACGAGCAGTACTTC.

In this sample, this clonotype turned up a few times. The CDR3 region has the DNA TGTGCCAGCAGCTTATCGGGGGTTGAAGGTGGCTACACCTTC. This codes for CASSLSGVEGGYTF. The chain has TRBV7-2 and TRBJ1-2; a possible D gene is TRBD1 (5 bases). The V gene lost 2 bases and the J gene lost 7 bases, with 14 bases spanning the gap. The germline V gene encodes CDR1 SGHTA and CDR2 FQGNSA. This CDR3 spans 14 amino acids.

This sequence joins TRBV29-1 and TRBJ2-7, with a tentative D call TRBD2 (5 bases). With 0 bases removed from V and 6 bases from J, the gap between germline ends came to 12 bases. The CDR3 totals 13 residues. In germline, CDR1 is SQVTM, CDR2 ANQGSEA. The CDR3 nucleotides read TGCAGCGTTGAAGATCGTGCGGGTGGCGAGCAGTACTTC. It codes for CSVEDRAGGEQYF.

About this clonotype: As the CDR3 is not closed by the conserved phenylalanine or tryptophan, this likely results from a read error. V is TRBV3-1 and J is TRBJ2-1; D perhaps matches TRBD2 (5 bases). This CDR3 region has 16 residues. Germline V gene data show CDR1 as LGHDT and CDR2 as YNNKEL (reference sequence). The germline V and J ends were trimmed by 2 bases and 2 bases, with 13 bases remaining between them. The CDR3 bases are TGTGCCAGCAGCCAATCCAGGAGGCCCCCCTACAATGAGCAGTTCGTC. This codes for CASSQSRRPPYNEQFV.

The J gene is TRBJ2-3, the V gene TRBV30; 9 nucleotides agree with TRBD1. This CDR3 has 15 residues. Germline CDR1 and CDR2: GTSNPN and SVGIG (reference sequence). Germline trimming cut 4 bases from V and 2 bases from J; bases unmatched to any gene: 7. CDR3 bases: TGTGCCTGGATACCAAGGACAGGGGCCACAGATACGCAGTATTTT. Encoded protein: CAWIPRTGATDTQYF.

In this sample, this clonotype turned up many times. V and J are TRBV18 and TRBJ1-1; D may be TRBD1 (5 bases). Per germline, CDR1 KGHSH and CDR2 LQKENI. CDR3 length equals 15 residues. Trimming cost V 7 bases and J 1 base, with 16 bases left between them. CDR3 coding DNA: TGTGCCAGCTTGGAAGGGGTGGGATCGAACACTGAAGCTTTCTTT. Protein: CASLEGVGSNTEAFF.

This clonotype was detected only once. The CDR3 sequence is CASSPLSVYTDTQYF. The DNA for the CDR3 is TGTGCCAGTAGTCCCCTCAGCGTTTACACAGATACGCAGTATTTT. J is TRBJ2-3 and V is TRBV19; D is ambiguous. V was clipped by 5 bases and J by 2 bases, with 14 bases between them. Germline assignment: CDR1 LNHDA and CDR2 SQIVND (reference sequence). This CDR3 spans 15 amino acids.

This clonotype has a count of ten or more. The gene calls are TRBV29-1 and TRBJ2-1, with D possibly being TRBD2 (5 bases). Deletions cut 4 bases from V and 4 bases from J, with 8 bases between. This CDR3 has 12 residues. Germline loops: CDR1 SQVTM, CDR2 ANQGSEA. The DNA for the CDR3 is TGCAGCGTTGTATCGGGGTACAATGAGCAGTTCTTC. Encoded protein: CSVVSGYNEQFF.

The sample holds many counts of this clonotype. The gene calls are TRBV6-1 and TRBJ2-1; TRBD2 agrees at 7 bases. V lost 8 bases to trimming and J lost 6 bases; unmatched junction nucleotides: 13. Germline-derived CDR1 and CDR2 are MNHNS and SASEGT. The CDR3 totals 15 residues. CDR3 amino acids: CASSRQGGVGNEQFF. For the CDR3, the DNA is TGTGCCAGCTCCCGGCAGGGAGGGGTCGGCAATGAGCAGTTCTTC.

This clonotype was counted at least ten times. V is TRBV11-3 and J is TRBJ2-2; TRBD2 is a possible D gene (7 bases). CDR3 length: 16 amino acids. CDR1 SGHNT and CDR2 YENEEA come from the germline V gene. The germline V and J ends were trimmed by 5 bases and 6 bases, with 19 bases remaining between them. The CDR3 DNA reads TGTGCCAGCAGCGAGGGACGGCGGGGGCGACCCGGGGAGCTGTTTTTT. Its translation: CASSEGRRGRPGELFF.

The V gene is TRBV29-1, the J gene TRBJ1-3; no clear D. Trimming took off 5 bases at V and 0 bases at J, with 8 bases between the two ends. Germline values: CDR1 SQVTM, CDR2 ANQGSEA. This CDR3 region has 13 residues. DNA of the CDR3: TGCAGCGTTTCGCAGAACTCTGGAAACACCATATATTTT. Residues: CSVSQNSGNTIYF.

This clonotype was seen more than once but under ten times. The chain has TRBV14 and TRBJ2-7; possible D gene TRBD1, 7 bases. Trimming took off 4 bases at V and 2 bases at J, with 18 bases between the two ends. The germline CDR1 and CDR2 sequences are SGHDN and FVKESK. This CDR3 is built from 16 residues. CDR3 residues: CASSRTNRGLAYEQYF. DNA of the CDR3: TGTGCCAGCAGCCGGACTAACAGGGGTTTAGCCTACGAGCAGTACTTC. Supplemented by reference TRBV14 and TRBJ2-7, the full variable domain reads EAGVTQFPSHSVIEKGQTVTLRCDPISGHDNLYWYRRVMGKEIKFLLHFVKESKQDESGMPNNRFLAERTGGTYSTLKVQPAELEDSGVYFCASSRTNRGLAYEQYFGPGTRLTVT.

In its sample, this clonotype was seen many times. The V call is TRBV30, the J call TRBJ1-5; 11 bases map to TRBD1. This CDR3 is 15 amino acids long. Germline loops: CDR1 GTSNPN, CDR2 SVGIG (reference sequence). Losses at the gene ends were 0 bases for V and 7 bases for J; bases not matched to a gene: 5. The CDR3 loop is CAWSVEGQGAQPQHF. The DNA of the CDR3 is TGTGCCTGGAGTGTAGAAGGACAGGGGGCCCAGCCCCAGCATTTT.

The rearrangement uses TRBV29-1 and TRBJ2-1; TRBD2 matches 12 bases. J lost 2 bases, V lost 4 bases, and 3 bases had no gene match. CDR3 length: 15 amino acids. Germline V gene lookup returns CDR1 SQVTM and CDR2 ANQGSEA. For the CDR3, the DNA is TGCAGCGTTGTTCCTAGCGGGAGGGCCTACAATGAGCAGTTCTTC. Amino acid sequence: CSVVPSGRAYNEQFF.

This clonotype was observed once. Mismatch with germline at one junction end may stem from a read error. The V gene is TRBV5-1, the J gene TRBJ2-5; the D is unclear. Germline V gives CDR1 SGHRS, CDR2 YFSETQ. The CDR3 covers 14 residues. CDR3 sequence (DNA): TGTGCCAGCAGCTTGGTGGCCCAGAAAGAGACCCAGTACTTC. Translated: CASSLVAQKETQYF. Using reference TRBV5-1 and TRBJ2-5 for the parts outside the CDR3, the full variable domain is KAGVTQTPRYLIKTRGQQVTLSCSPISGHRSVSWYQQTPGQGLQFLFEYFSETQRNKGNFPGRFSGRQFSNSRSEMNVSTLELGDSALYLCASSLVAQKETQYFGPGTRLLVL.

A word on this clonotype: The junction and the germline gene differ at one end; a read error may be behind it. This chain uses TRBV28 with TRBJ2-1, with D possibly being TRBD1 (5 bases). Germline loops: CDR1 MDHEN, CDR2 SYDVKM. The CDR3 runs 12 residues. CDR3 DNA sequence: TGTGCCAGCAGTGCAGAGGACAATCGAGCGATCTTC. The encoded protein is CASSAEDNRAIF.

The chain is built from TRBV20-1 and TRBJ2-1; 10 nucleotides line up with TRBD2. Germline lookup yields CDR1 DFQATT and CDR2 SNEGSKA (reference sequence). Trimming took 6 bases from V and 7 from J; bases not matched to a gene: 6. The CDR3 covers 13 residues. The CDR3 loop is CSARLAGLNEQFF. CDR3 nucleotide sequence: TGCAGTGCGCGACTAGCGGGCCTTAATGAGCAGTTCTTC.

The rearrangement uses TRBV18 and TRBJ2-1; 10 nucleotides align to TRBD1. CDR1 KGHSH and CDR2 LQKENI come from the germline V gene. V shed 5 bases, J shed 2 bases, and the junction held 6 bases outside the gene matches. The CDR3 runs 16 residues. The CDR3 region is CASSSRTGGTYNEQFF. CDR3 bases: TGTGCCAGCTCATCCCGGACAGGGGGAACCTACAATGAGCAGTTCTTC.

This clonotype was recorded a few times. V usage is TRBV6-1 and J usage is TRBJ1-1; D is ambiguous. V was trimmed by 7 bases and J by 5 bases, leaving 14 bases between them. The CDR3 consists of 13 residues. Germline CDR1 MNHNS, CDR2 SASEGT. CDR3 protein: CASTSPRETEAFF. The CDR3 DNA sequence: TGTGCCAGCACTAGTCCCCGGGAAACTGAAGCTTTCTTT.